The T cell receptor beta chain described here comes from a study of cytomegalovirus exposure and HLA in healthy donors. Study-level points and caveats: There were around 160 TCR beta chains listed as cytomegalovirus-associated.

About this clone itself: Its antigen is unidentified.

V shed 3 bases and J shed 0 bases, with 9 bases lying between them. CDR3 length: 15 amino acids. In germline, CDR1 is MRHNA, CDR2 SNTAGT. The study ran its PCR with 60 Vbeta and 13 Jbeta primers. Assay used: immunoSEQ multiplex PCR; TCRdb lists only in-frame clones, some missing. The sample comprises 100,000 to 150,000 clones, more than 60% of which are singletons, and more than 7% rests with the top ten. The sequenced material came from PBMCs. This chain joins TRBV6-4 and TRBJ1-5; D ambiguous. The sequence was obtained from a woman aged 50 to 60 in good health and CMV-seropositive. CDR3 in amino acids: CASSEAANSNQPQHF. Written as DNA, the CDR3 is TGTGCCAGCAGTGAGGCGGCTAATAGCAATCAGCCCCAGCATTTT.